The 27 T cell receptor beta chains below were found in one sample sequenced in a study of Ad26.COV2.S vaccination and SARS-CoV-2 variants. The treatment was: some 19 received Ad26.COV2.S at low or high dose, single or two shots; 5 received placebo; per-sample allocation not given. Samples were taken on day 63 after the first vaccine or placebo injection. This table comes from immunoSEQ multiplex PCR, and its TCRdb copy is limited to in-frame clones, with some not included. The sample includes around 370,000 clones, roughly 85% of them seen just once. The sequencing here drew on peripheral blood, taken in a trial of Ad26.COV2.S vaccine versus placebo. These receptors all stem from a person aged 18 to 65 who received the Ad26.COV2.S COVID-19 vaccine or a placebo.

This clone came up once. The chain employs TRBV5-4 and TRBJ2-2, with unresolved D. This CDR3 is 13 amino acids long. Germline V lookup: CDR1 SGHNT, CDR2 YYREEE (reference sequence). V lost 0 bases and J 5 bases, leaving 5 bases between the germline ends. For the CDR3, the DNA is TGTGCCAGCAGCTTGGGTATGACCGGGGAGCTGTTTTTT. Its protein product is CASSLGMTGELFF.

The CDR3 nucleotides read TGTGCCAGCAGCCAGGGACAGGGGGCGACCGGGGAGCTGTTTTTT. It codes for CASSQGQGATGELFF. V and J are TRBV3-1 (or the pseudogene TRBV3-2) and TRBJ2-2, with 12 bases matching TRBD1. CDR3 length equals 15 residues. V was pared by 3 bases and J by 5 bases, with 1 base of the junction left unmatched. Germline V gene data show CDR1 as LGHDT and CDR2 as YNNKEL (reference sequence).

In the case of this clone: One base away lies a much larger clone, so this may be a sequencing read error. The gene calls are TRBV7-6 and TRBJ2-5; D call uncertain. The V gene lost 4 bases and the J gene lost 1 base, with 1 base spanning the gap. This CDR3 comprises 11 residues. Germline loops: CDR1 SGHVS, CDR2 FNYEAQ. DNA for the CDR3: TGTGCCAGCAGCTCCCAAGAGACCCAGTACTTC. This codes for CASSSQETQYF.

The chain links TRBV24-1 to TRBJ2-2; D possibly corresponds to TRBD2 (6 bases). V lost 3 bases, J lost 5 bases, and 12 bases lay in between. This CDR3 contains 15 residues. Per germline, CDR1 KGHDR and CDR2 SFDVKD. This chain's CDR3 is CATSDGGDRTGELFF. For the CDR3, the DNA is TGTGCCACCAGTGATGGAGGGGATCGGACCGGGGAGCTGTTTTTT.

The chain recombines TRBV12-3 or TRBV12-4 with TRBJ2-7; D is undetermined. V was cut by 3 bases and J by 11 bases, with 17 bases left in between. The CDR3 is made up of 13 amino acids. The CDR3 here is CASSFDVSPGKYF. CDR3 bases: TGTGCCAGCAGTTTTGACGTCAGCCCTGGAAAGTACTTC.

In its sample, this clone was seen once. The chain has TRBV28 and TRBJ1-2, with D hard to call. Germline assignment: CDR1 MDHEN and CDR2 SYDVKM. The CDR3 loop spans 13 amino acids. Deletions cut 8 bases from V and 6 bases from J, with 16 bases between. CDR3 in DNA: TGTGCCAGCGCTATTATGGCTACAGATGGCTACACCTTC. It encodes CASAIMATDGYTF.

The chain has TRBV27 and TRBJ2-5; 13 positions match TRBD2. The CDR3 runs to 17 residues. V was pared by 0 bases and J by 4 bases, with 5 bases of the junction left unmatched. Germline V gene sequence: CDR1 MNHEY, CDR2 SMNVEV (reference sequence). Here the CDR3 reads CASSLSVGLAGPETQYF. The CDR3 region has the DNA TGTGCCAGCAGTTTATCGGTGGGACTAGCGGGGCCAGAGACCCAGTACTTC.

J is TRBJ1-2 and V is TRBV15; no definite D call. This CDR3 is built from 17 residues. Per germline, CDR1 LNHNV and CDR2 YYDKDF (reference sequence). Trimming removed 0 bases from V and 4 bases from J, with 18 bases in between. CDR3: CATSRDHGGMGSYGYTF. In DNA, the CDR3 is TGTGCCACCAGCAGAGATCATGGAGGTATGGGCAGCTATGGCTACACCTTC. The variable domain in full, with the rest retrieved from reference TRBV15 and TRBJ1-2, is DAMVIQNPRYQVTQFGKPVTLSCSQTLNHNVMYWYQQKSSQAPKLLFHYYDKDFNNEADTPDNFQSRRPNTSFCFLDIRSPGLGDTAMYLCATSRDHGGMGSYGYTFGSGTRLTVV.

This clone was counted between two and nine times. This sequence joins TRBV4-1 and TRBJ2-7; TRBD2 matches at 9 bases. This CDR3 is 13 amino acids long. The V and J ends lost 4 bases and 2 bases, in that order; junction bases with no gene match: 0. Germline CDR1 MGHRA, CDR2 YSYEKL. In DNA form, the CDR3 reads TGCGCCAGCAGCCGGACTAGCGCCTACGAGCAGTACTTC. Translating it yields CASSRTSAYEQYF.

This clone was recorded once. This rearrangement joins TRBV5-1 to TRBJ2-7; the match to TRBD2 covers 15 bases. The V segment lost 4 bases and the J segment 4 bases; nucleotides outside the gene matches: 9. The CDR3 runs 17 residues. The germline V gene encodes CDR1 SGHRS and CDR2 YFSETQ. The DNA for the CDR3 is TGCGCCAGCAGCCTCGGACTAGCGGGAGGGAAGGCATACGAGCAGTACTTC. It translates to CASSLGLAGGKAYEQYF.

J is TRBJ2-1 and V is TRBV11-2, with 10 positions matching TRBD2. Germline CDR1 is SGHAT and CDR2 is FQNNGV. The CDR3 totals 16 residues. J gave up 5 bases and V 0 bases, and 4 bases lay outside the gene matches. CDR3 sequence: CASSLDFSGGNNEQFF. The CDR3 DNA reads as TGTGCCAGCAGCTTAGATTTTAGCGGGGGGAACAATGAGCAGTTCTTC. Variable domain in full (rest from reference TRBV11-2 and TRBJ2-1): EAGVAQSPRYKIIEKRQSVAFWCNPISGHATLYWYQQILGQGPKLLIQFQNNGVVDDSQLPKDRFSAERLKGVDSTLKIQPAKLEDSAVYLCASSLDFSGGNNEQFFGPGTRLTVL.

The V gene is TRBV5-5, the J gene TRBJ1-4; TRBD1 might be the D (5 bases). The CDR3 is 13 residues long. V lost 0 bases to trimming and J lost 7 bases, with 7 bases between them. Germline CDR1 is SGHKS and CDR2 is YYEKEE (reference sequence). CDR3 loop: CASSLGGTEKLFF. The CDR3 DNA is TGTGCCAGCAGCTTGGGGGGGACTGAAAAACTGTTTTTT.

The V and J genes are TRBV5-6 and TRBJ2-7; unclear D gene. The length of the CDR3 is 16 residues. Trimming took off 0 bases at V and 6 bases at J, with 19 bases between the two ends. CDR1 and CDR2 (germline): SGHDT, YYEEEE. The CDR3, as DNA: TGTGCCAGCAGCTTGGCCGCGAGCCCTCTACGAAGCGAGCAGTACTTC. It codes for CASSLAASPLRSEQYF.

Points on this clone: The same CDR3 also results from other DNA sequences found in this sample. This rearrangement joins TRBV3-1 (or the pseudogene TRBV3-2) to TRBJ1-2, with TRBD1 matching 8 bases. The CDR3 is 13 amino acids. V was clipped by 4 bases and J by 8 bases; unmatched bases: 6. Germline-derived CDR1 and CDR2 are LGHDT and YNNKEL (reference sequence). The CDR3 sequence: CASSPGQGGGYTF. CDR3 bases: TGTGCCAGCAGCCCAGGACAGGGAGGAGGCTACACCTTC.

The rearrangement uses TRBV9 and TRBJ1-4, with 7 bases identical to TRBD1. The CDR3 runs to 14 residues. CDR1 is SGDLS and CDR2 is YYNGEE in the germline V gene. The junction had 5 bases not matched to a gene; V was cut back by 3 bases and J by 6 bases. DNA of the CDR3: TGTGCCAGCAGCGCAGGGGGTGAGGATGAAAAACTGTTTTTT. Translating gives CASSAGGEDEKLFF.

The V gene is TRBV7-2, the J gene TRBJ2-7; 7 bases match TRBD2. The CDR3 contains 14 residues. In germline, CDR1 is SGHTA, CDR2 FQGNSA. Germline trimming cut 4 bases from V and 4 bases from J; bases unmatched to any gene: 7. In DNA, the CDR3 is TGTGCCAGCAGCTCCCGGGACTACCTATACGAGCAGTACTTC. This translates into CASSSRDYLYEQYF. Full variable domain (rest looked up from reference TRBV7-2 and TRBJ2-7): GAGVSQSPSNKVTEKGKDVELRCDPISGHTALYWYRQSLGQGLEFLIYFQGNSAPDKSGLPSDRFSAERTGGSVSTLTIQRTQQEDSAVYLCASSSRDYLYEQYFGPGTRLTVT.

V usage is TRBV7-9 and J usage is TRBJ2-2, with D tentatively TRBD1 (6 bases). The CDR3 runs 16 residues. Germline loops: CDR1 SEHNR, CDR2 FQNEAQ (reference sequence). Trimming took 5 bases from V and 5 from J, leaving 18 bases between them. CDR3 DNA: TGTGCCAGCAGCGGCCGGGACATGGGATTAACCGGGGAGCTGTTTTTT. This gives the protein CASSGRDMGLTGELFF.

The chain couples TRBV6-6 to TRBJ2-3, with 13 bases identical to TRBD2. This CDR3 spans 15 amino acids. Germline V gene lookup returns CDR1 MNHNY and CDR2 SVGAGI (reference sequence). Trimming took 6 bases from V and 4 from J; bases not matched to a gene: 4. The CDR3: CASRPGLAGADTQYF. The DNA of the CDR3 is TGTGCCAGCAGACCAGGACTAGCGGGAGCAGATACGCAGTATTTT.

The rearrangement links TRBV9 to TRBJ2-3, with D hard to call. The ends were cut back, 0 bases at V and 4 bases at J, with 12 bases in the middle. CDR1 is SGDLS, CDR2 YYNGEE, per germline. The CDR3 totals 15 residues. CDR3 loop: CASSVGWGGADTQYF. The DNA of the CDR3 is TGTGCCAGCAGCGTAGGTTGGGGTGGGGCAGATACGCAGTATTTT.

The chain employs TRBV4-2 and TRBJ2-2; the D is unclear. This CDR3 has 13 residues. The germline V gene has CDR1 LGHNA and CDR2 YNFKEQ. The germline V and J ends were trimmed by 0 bases and 4 bases, with 3 bases remaining between them. Here the CDR3 reads CASSQEATGELFF. As DNA, the CDR3 is TGTGCCAGCAGCCAAGAAGCCACCGGGGAGCTGTTTTTT.

About this clone: Other DNA sequences in this specimen translate into the identical CDR3. The V call is TRBV5-1, the J call TRBJ1-5, with D uncertain. The V gene's germline CDR1 is SGHRS and CDR2 YFSETQ. V was shortened by 2 bases and J by 5 bases, with 8 bases between the two germline ends. The CDR3 has 13 amino acids. The CDR3 nucleotides are TGCGCCAGCAGCTTAACAGCCGATCAGCCCCAGCATTTT. The encoded protein is CASSLTADQPQHF.

J is TRBJ2-2 and V is TRBV28; D not resolved. Germline V lookup: CDR1 MDHEN, CDR2 SYDVKM. CDR3 length: 12 amino acids. Trimming pared 1 base from V and 7 bases from J, leaving 4 bases between. The CDR3 nucleotides read TGTGCCAGCAGTTTATCTCTCGGGGAGCTGTTTTTT. This sequence encodes CASSLSLGELFF.

The V call is TRBV6-5, the J call TRBJ2-7; D possibly matches TRBD1 or TRBD2 (5 bases each). This CDR3 comprises 15 residues. Per the germline V gene, CDR1 is MNHEY and CDR2 is SVGAGI. V lost 2 bases and J 5 bases, leaving 16 bases between the germline ends. CDR3 DNA sequence: TGTGCCAGCAGTTACGAGCCGGGACCGCTCCACGAGCAGTACTTC. It encodes CASSYEPGPLHEQYF.

The chain has TRBV6-5 and TRBJ1-2; no clear D gene. V dropped 7 bases and J dropped 4 bases, with 16 bases sitting between them. Germline assignment: CDR1 MNHEY and CDR2 SVGAGI. This CDR3 spans 14 amino acids. DNA of the CDR3: TGTGCCAGCAAAGGCCTACTAGGCCCCTATGGCTACACCTTC. Protein: CASKGLLGPYGYTF.

This chain connects TRBV10-1 to TRBJ1-1, with 7 bases fitting TRBD1. The trim removed 1 base at V and 10 bases at J, leaving 6 bases unmatched. The CDR3 has 13 residues. Germline assignment: CDR1 WNHNN and CDR2 SYGVQD (reference sequence). This CDR3 is CASSELVQGPAFF. CDR3 bases: TGCGCCAGCAGTGAGTTGGTACAGGGGCCAGCTTTCTTT.

The chain links TRBV2 to TRBJ1-5, with 12 positions matching TRBD1. Germline CDR1 SNHLY, CDR2 FYNNEI. This CDR3 region has 15 residues. Trimming cost V 3 bases and J 7 bases; bases outside gene matches: 4. CDR3 residues: CASSEGTGGGQPQHF. The CDR3 DNA reads TGTGCCAGCAGTGAGGGGACAGGGGGCGGGCAGCCCCAGCATTTT. The variable domain in full, completed from reference TRBV2 and TRBJ1-5, reads EPEVTQTPSHQVTQMGQEVILRCVPISNHLYFYWYRQILGQKVEFLVSFYNNEISEKSEIFDDQFSVERPDGSNFTLKIRSTKLEDSAMYFCASSEGTGGGQPQHFGDGTRLSIL.

The chain is built from TRBV2 and TRBJ2-1; 10 bases agree with TRBD1. Germline CDR1 is SNHLY and CDR2 is FYNNEI. The V gene end was trimmed by 3 bases and the J gene end by 0 bases; junction bases not matched to a gene: 2. The CDR3 length is 16 residues. CDR3 in DNA: TGTGCCAGCAGTGACCGGACAGGGGGCTCCTACAATGAGCAGTTCTTC. Amino acid sequence: CASSDRTGGSYNEQFF.